This T cell receptor beta chain was sequenced in a study of technical replicates of blood from a few donors. Here immunoSEQ multiplex PCR was the method, and the copy in TCRdb shows in-frame clones only, minus some. Of about 79,000 clones in the sample, roughly 92% were seen once. The germline gives CDR1 MNHEY, CDR2 SVGAGI. The CDR3 runs to 15 residues. Germline trimming cut 0 bases from V and 8 bases from J; bases unmatched to any gene: 9. The specimen sequenced was T cells isolated from PBMCs. The receptor comes from a human donor in good health. This chain links TRBV6-5 with TRBJ1-2, with 7 nucleotides matching TRBD1. The CDR3: CASSYSGGGGSGYTF. CDR3 nucleotide sequence: TGTGCCAGCAGTTACTCGGGTGGAGGGGGCTCGGGCTACACCTTC.